This TCR beta chain was identified in a study of blood T cell repertoires in COVID-19. Trimming pared 7 bases from V and 1 base from J, leaving 10 bases between. The germline gives CDR1 SEHNR, CDR2 FQNEAQ (reference sequence). The CDR3 is 13 residues long. Self-reported history from a screening survey and questionnaire set each donor's cohort. Original data processing: Scientists estimated how many nucleated cells there were by amplifying reference gene primers. The table came from immunoSEQ multiplex PCR; TCRdb's copy has only in-frame clones and leaves some out. The V and J calls and clone size are taken from that table; D and trimming were inferred from the DNA. The table lists approximately 280,000 clones, roughly 86% of them singletons, with approximately 2.5% in the top ten.

Sequencing was carried out using PBMCs or T cells enriched from blood (not recorded which). The receptor's source is a woman aged 18-29 years who had recovered from COVID-19. This chain uses TRBV7-9 with TRBJ1-1; D ambiguous. CDR3 protein: CASNTYRNTEAFF. CDR3 DNA sequence: TGTGCCAGCAACACCTACAGGAACACTGAAGCTTTCTTT.